A selection of T cell receptor beta chains follows, all from one sample in a study of blood T cell repertoires in COVID-19. The data were produced by immunoSEQ multiplex PCR, yet TCRdb's version contains in-frame clones alone and is incomplete. The table includes roughly 80,000 clones, approximately 80% detected once. Sequencing was performed on peripheral blood. These receptors all come from a man aged 80 or over with acute or convalescent COVID-19. CDR3s include the opening cysteine and the closing phenylalanine or tryptophan. The order of the fields is J gene, V gene, D gene, clone size, CDR3 protein, CDR3 DNA. D genes are given only for firm matches. The size entry is marked missing in some rows and otherwise reads once, few, many or a size class.

TRBJ1-4	TRBV30	TRBD1	.	CAWNRGPEKLFF	TGTGCCTGGAACAGGGGACCCGAAAAACTGTTTTTT
TRBJ2-3	TRBV4-1	TRBD2	once	CASSLGLGQNTQYF	TGCGCCAGCAGCCTCGGACTAGGTCAGAATACGCAGTATTTT
TRBJ1-1	TRBV19	TRBD1	once	CASSSPGTGNTEAFF	TGTGCCAGTAGTTCCCCCGGGACAGGGAACACTGAAGCTTTCTTT
TRBJ2-7	TRBV19	.	.	CASSMGGPPSREQYF	TGTGCCAGTAGTATGGGGGGACCCCCATCGCGAGAGCAGTACTTC
TRBJ1-2	TRBV10-3	.	once	CAISGRGQGGYTF	TGTGCCATCAGTGGTAGGGGACAAGGTGGCTACACCTTC
TRBJ1-5	TRBV19	TRBD1	.	CASKGTGSSNQPQHF	TGTGCCAGTAAGGGGACAGGGTCGAGCAATCAGCCCCAGCATTTT
TRBJ1-5	TRBV4-1	.	.	CASSQGAGEGKPQHF	TGCGCCAGCAGCCAAGGGGCAGGTGAGGGTAAGCCCCAGCATTTT
TRBJ2-5	TRBV21-1	.	.	CANPTGGRETQYF	TGTGCCAACCCGACAGGGGGCCGGGAGACCCAGTACTTC
TRBJ1-5	TRBV11-2	TRBD1	.	CASSSGQGGGSNQPQHF	TGTGCCAGCAGCAGCGGACAGGGAGGGGGTAGCAATCAGCCCCAGCATTTT
TRBJ1-1	TRBV18	.	many	CASSPGGQRTEAFF	TGTGCCAGCTCACCGGGAGGTCAAAGGACTGAAGCTTTCTTT
TRBJ2-7	TRBV28	TRBD1	once	CASSPPAGTGAYEQYF	TGTGCCAGCAGTCCACCGGCGGGGACAGGGGCCTACGAGCAGTACTTC
TRBJ2-1	TRBV7-9	.	.	CASSTSPSSYNEQFF	TGTGCCAGCAGCACTAGCCCGAGCTCCTACAATGAGCAGTTCTTC
TRBJ1-2	TRBV12-3/TRBV12-4	.	once	CASSYRDYGYTF	TGTGCCAGCAGTTACCGGGACTATGGCTACACCTTC
TRBJ1-1	TRBV9	TRBD1	.	CASSGRQGFGTEAFF	TGTGCCAGCAGCGGCCGACAGGGCTTCGGCACTGAAGCTTTCTTT
TRBJ2-2	TRBV12-5	TRBD2	.	CASGLPIGFSGGAGANTGELFF	TGTGCTAGTGGTTTGCCGATCGGCTTCAGCGGGGGGGCAGGAGCGAACACCGGGGAGCTGTTTTTT
TRBJ2-3	TRBV29-1	.	.	CSVEIQVTDTQYF	TGCAGCGTTGAAATTCAGGTCACAGATACGCAGTATTTT
TRBJ1-2	TRBV5-4	TRBD1	.	CASSPDEGGWGGYTF	TGTGCCAGCAGCCCCGACGAAGGGGGCTGGGGTGGCTACACCTTC
TRBJ1-5	TRBV4-1	.	.	CASSPQERDQPQHF	TGCGCCAGCAGCCCTCAGGAGCGGGATCAGCCCCAGCATTTT
TRBJ2-5	TRBV7-2	.	.	CASSRGAVETQYF	TGTGCCAGCAGCCGGGGGGCGGTCGAGACCCAGTACTTC
TRBJ1-2	TRBV7-9	.	few	CASSPGSALDYGYTF	TGTGCCAGCAGCCCCGGCTCGGCACTAGACTATGGCTACACCTTC
TRBJ2-3	TRBV5-1	TRBD2	.	CASSFSGGAADTQYF	TGCGCCAGCAGCTTTAGCGGGGGGGCAGCAGATACGCAGTATTTT
TRBJ2-1	TRBV5-4	.	.	CASSLGRDSREFF	TGTGCCAGCAGCTTGGGTCGAGACAGCCGGGAGTTCTTC
TRBJ1-2	TRBV30	TRBD1	.	CAWARGTAYGYTF	TGTGCCTGGGCCCGCGGGACAGCTTATGGCTACACCTTC
TRBJ1-2	TRBV2	TRBD1	.	CASRLDRDNYGYTF	TGTGCCAGCAGACTGGACAGGGACAACTATGGCTACACCTTC